The source of this T cell receptor beta chain is a study of identical twins. This clonotype has more than one count but fewer than ten. Trimming stripped 0 bases from V and 7 bases from J, with 12 bases between. The germline V gene has CDR1 LNHNV and CDR2 YYDKDF (reference sequence). CDR3 length equals 15 residues. Via MiXCR, TCRdb re-called the 5' RACE reads, giving one row per CDR3 protein. The sample has hundreds of thousands of distinct CDR3 sequences, approximately 24% seen once. The same specimen was also included in a second study, on T cells expressing NK-cell markers. Per that study: Dominance of the CD3+CD56-NKG2C+ fraction by these clonotypes also held in several donors.

Sequenced sample: CD4+ T cells sorted from blood. V usage is TRBV15 and J usage is TRBJ2-2; D unclear. The source of this sequence is a woman aged 18-30 years in good health. CDR3 coding DNA: TGTGCCACCAGCAGAGAGGTCGGCGGCAACGGGGAGCTGTTTTTT. It codes for CATSREVGGNGELFF.